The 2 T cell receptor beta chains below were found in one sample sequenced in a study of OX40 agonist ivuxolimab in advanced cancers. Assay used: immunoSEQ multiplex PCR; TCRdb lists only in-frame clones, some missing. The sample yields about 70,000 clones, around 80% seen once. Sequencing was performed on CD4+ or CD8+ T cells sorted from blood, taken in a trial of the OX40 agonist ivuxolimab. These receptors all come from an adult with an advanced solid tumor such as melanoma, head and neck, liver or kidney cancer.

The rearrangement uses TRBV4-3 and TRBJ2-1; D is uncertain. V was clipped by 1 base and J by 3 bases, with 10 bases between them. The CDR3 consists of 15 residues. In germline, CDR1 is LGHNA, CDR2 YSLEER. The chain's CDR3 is CASSQAGTIYNEQFF. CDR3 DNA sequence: TGCGCCAGCAGCCAAGCAGGCACCATCTACAATGAGCAGTTCTTC.

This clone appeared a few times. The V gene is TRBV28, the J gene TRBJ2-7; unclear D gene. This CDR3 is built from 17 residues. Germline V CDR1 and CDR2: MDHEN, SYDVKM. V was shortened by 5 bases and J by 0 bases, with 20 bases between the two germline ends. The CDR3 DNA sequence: TGTGCCAGCAGTCCCCCTGGAGCGCTACTGCTCTCCTACGAGCAGTACTTC. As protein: CASSPPGALLLSYEQYF.